The 13 T cell receptor beta chains given below trace back to one sample, sequenced in a study of T cell clusters in autoimmune cytopenias (dated by TCRdb to the late 2010s). Instrument used: Illumina MiSeq. TRB rearrangements were amplified by multiplex PCR using a touch-down protocol with TRB-A and TRB-B primer pools mixed in one tube. After reprocessing by TCRdb, each CDR3 protein sequence is one entry, and no DNA is given. The record for this sample contains about 5,500 distinct CDR3 sequences. The biggest ten clones account for 7.6% of the sample. TRB amplification used around 250 ng of peripheral blood genomic DNA, some 38,000 genome equivalents, per sample. These data were also filed under a second study, of T cell repertoires in aging, cancer and after chemotherapy.

The specimen sequenced was peripheral blood. Receptors were obtained from a human donor in good health.

This chain uses TRBV29-1 with TRBJ2-1; TCRdb gives TRBD2 as the D gene, but with no DNA this cannot be confirmed. The CDR3 runs to 15 residues. Germline V gene sequence: CDR1 SQVTM, CDR2 ANQGSEA. The CDR3 protein is CSVPTERGGLNEQFF.

By frequency, this clonotype registers medium-sized. The V and J genes are TRBV18 and TRBJ2-7. CDR1 is KGHSH and CDR2 is LQKENI in the germline V gene. The CDR3 loop spans 13 amino acids. This CDR3 is CASSPGFDYEQYF.

According to its frequency, this clonotype is medium-sized. The J gene is TRBJ2-7, the V gene TRBV29-1; the TCRdb D gene call, TRBD2, has no DNA to confirm it. Germline CDR1 SQVTM, CDR2 ANQGSEA. The CDR3 is made up of 15 amino acids. CDR3 region: CSVEVGRGSVYEQYF.

The chain has TRBV19 and TRBJ1-1. CDR1 LNHDA and CDR2 SQIVND come from the germline V gene (reference sequence). This CDR3 has 15 residues. CDR3 residues: CASSMFGDWGTEAFF.

The chain combines TRBV6-1 with TRBJ1-5; TCRdb gives TRBD1 as the D gene, but with no DNA this cannot be confirmed. CDR1 is MNHNS and CDR2 is SASEGT in the germline V gene. The CDR3 has 15 residues. CDR3 residues: CASVQGAGRNQPQHF.

Frequency places this clonotype as medium-sized (0.01 to 0.1%). This chain uses TRBV5-6 with TRBJ2-5; without DNA, the TCRdb call of TRBD1 cannot be checked. CDR3 length: 12 residues. Germline values: CDR1 SGHDT, CDR2 YYEEEE. This chain's CDR3 is CASRGGKETQYF. Full variable domain (missing parts from reference TRBV5-6 and TRBJ2-5): DAGVTQSPTHLIKTRGQQVTLRCSPKSGHDTVSWYQQALGQGPQFIFQYYEEEERQRGNFPDRFSGHQFPNYSSELNVNALLLGDSALYLCASRGGKETQYFGPGTRLLVL.

This rearrangement joins TRBV27 to TRBJ2-2; TCRdb outputs TRBD1, but without DNA this stays unchecked. This CDR3 is 13 amino acids long. Germline assignment: CDR1 MNHEY and CDR2 SMNVEV (reference sequence). The CDR3: CASRQGRAGELFF.

This clonotype is deemed medium-sized by its frequency. This sequence joins TRBV6-2 or TRBV6-3 and TRBJ1-5. From germline, CDR1 is MNHEY and CDR2 SVGEGT. This CDR3 has 15 residues. The CDR3 spells CASSTTPYSNQPQHF.

Its frequency marks this clonotype as medium-sized. CDR3 loop: CASRSGGLIGGEQFF. J is TRBJ2-1 and V is TRBV6-5; the D gene TCRdb calls, TRBD2, cannot be checked with no DNA. CDR1 MNHEY and CDR2 SVGAGI come from the germline V gene. The CDR3 runs 15 residues.

Judged by frequency, this clonotype is medium-sized. The rearrangement links TRBV19 to TRBJ2-7; the D gene TCRdb calls, TRBD1, cannot be checked with no DNA. Germline V gene sequence: CDR1 LNHDA, CDR2 SQIVND (reference sequence). The CDR3 totals 12 residues. The CDR3 spells CASSQGPYEQYF.

Its frequency marks this clonotype as medium-sized. The chain links TRBV19 to TRBJ2-3; TCRdb lists TRBD2, though no DNA is available to test this call. The CDR3 spans 15 residues. Germline CDR1 is LNHDA and CDR2 is SQIVND (reference sequence). The CDR3: CASSPSGGVSDTQYF.

This clonotype is identified as medium-sized (0.01 to 0.1%) from frequency. The chain joins TRBV19 to TRBJ1-4; the D gene TCRdb calls, TRBD1, cannot be checked with no DNA. CDR3 length: 15 amino acids. The V gene's germline CDR1 is LNHDA and CDR2 SQIVND (reference sequence). This CDR3 is CASSRFQGVNEKLFF.

The V call is TRBV12-3 or TRBV12-4, the J call TRBJ2-5; lacking DNA, the TRBD2 call made by TCRdb goes unchecked. The CDR3 contains 13 residues. This CDR3 is CASAVAGFETQYF.